This T cell receptor (beta chain) is from a study of massively parallel sequencing of T cell beta chains (dated by TCRdb to the late 2000s). Study-level background: Using 5'-RACE, Illumina short-read sequencing and a dedicated short-read assembly strategy, the study profiled the diversity of human TCR beta CDR3 in peripheral blood.

What the study reported, not specific to this receptor: CDR3 beta length spanned 21 to 81 nucleotides, with a peak at 45 nucleotides. A single sequence read was the only support for most clonotypes (about 65% of the roughly 30,000), which could in principle inflate the apparent diversity. TRBV usage was found to range from about 0.01% for TRBV17 to 24.6% for TRBV20-1, and TRBJ usage was found to range from 1.5% to 2% for TRBJ2-6 to around 17% for TRBJ2-1. When the data were subsampled, the number of clonotypes climbed linearly as read number increased, indicating that sequencing depth was far from saturation. Preferential PCR amplification of some TRBV and TRBJ sequences may have skewed the reported gene usage frequencies. Among 30,000 to 35,000 distinct clonotypes, single-copy clonotypes made up around 59% of clonotypes but only 18.8% of assemblies. Because the RNA was pooled from many donors, population-average clonotype abundance rather than any individual repertoire is reflected in the results. Only roughly 23,000 (67.4%) of the clonotypes could be assigned a unique TRBV gene.

TCRdb records Illumina Genome Analyzer II as the sequencer. Two rounds of nested PCR with TRBC1/TRBC2-specific primers yielded a RACE product of about 520 bp, which was gel-purified. First-strand cDNA was made with a TRBC-specific primer plus a template-switching oligonucleotide, which provided a 5' anchor for RACE. Because the RACE amplicon was too long for direct short-read sequencing, the RACE amplicon was concatemerized by ligation and sheared by sonication. PAGE was used to isolate a size fraction of 100 to 300 bp, and that fraction then underwent shotgun sequencing on the Illumina platform. In separate sequencing runs on an Illumina GAII, 18.8 million 36-nt reads and 21.7 million 50-nt single-end reads were generated. In the original analysis: The pooled 40,582,229 reads were assembled with iSSAKE using parameters -m 15, -o 2 and -r 0.7. Reads that aligned to the ends of Ensembl TRBV gene predictions and carried unmatched junctional bases were used to seed de novo CDR3 beta assemblies. Rather than raw read depth, the number of matching assembled contigs was used to estimate clonotype abundance. After about 2,000 (around 5.9%) of the assembled clonotypes were removed for having in-frame stop codons, approximately 35,000 productive clonotypes remained. Of the 288 unique TCR sequences obtained by Sanger sequencing of cloned RACE products, approximately 70% were also present in the Illumina assembly. TCRdb trimmed public reads at Q25 via fastp, called clones via MiXCR and kept in-frame beta chains. Each CDR3 protein gets just one entry, which takes the most common genes and DNA from the rows behind it. Clone size and V and J calls follow TCRdb, not the original study. The sample table records 4,300 or so distinct CDR3 sequences; 35% to 40% of these occur just once. The biggest ten clones account for under 3% of the sample.

CDR1 and CDR2 were assigned from the germline V gene as SGHRS and YFSETQ. The CDR3 spans 13 residues, from the cysteine through the phenylalanine. Kept here is only the CDR3 DNA, which spans 39 bases and is read in frame from base 1. V was cut back by 6 bases and J by 0 bases, leaving a gap of 9 bases between them. This clonotype was observed a few times. What antigen it recognizes has not been identified. Base-call qualities are not available, and no considerably larger clone is one nucleotide away. All donors in the pool were aged about 18 to 45 years, and the pool included a few hundred males and over 150 females. Peripheral leukocyte polyA+ RNA was isolated from approximately 150 liters of pooled peripheral blood. A commercial mRNA preparation from normal human peripheral blood leukocytes, pooled from a few hundred individuals, served as the starting material.

The TCR originated in a pool of human donors in good health; the sample was commercial RNA pooled from many donors. The V and J genes are TRBV5-1 and TRBJ2-5; the D region possibly corresponds to TRBD1 (6 bases align). Sequenced material: commercial RNA from peripheral blood pooled from many donors. The CDR3 corresponds to CASKQGYQETQYF. The sequenced DNA is TGCGCCAGCAAACAGGGATACCAAGAGACCCAGTACTTC.